Listed below are T cell receptor beta chains from one sample, sequenced in a study of T-cell reconstitution after alpha-beta-depleted transplantation in children. TCRdb reanalysed the PCR reads using MiXCR and keeps one entry per CDR3 protein. The sample shows approximately 400,000 distinct CDR3 sequences, 15% to 20% of them seen only once. The specimen comprised PBMCs, mostly from graft donor cells, sampled 360 days after TCRalphabeta/CD19-depleted stem cell transplant. These receptors originate from a boy under two years old who had a stem cell transplant for Wiskott-Aldrich syndrome, so the T cells may come from the graft donor. Each CDR3 is given with its conserved first and last residue. The D gene is left open where the match is weak. Expanded clones get a size class; other rows say once, few or many, or leave the size out.

>TRBJ2-3|NA|few|TRBV20-1
TGCAGTGCTAGAGGGGCTCCAGGCCACACAGATACGCAGTATTTT
CSARGAPGHTDTQYF
>TRBJ2-2|TRBD1|NA|TRBV27
TGTGCCAGCAGTCACCGGACAGGGCGGAACACCGGGGAGCTGTTTTTT
CASSHRTGRNTGELFF
>TRBJ2-5|NA|NA|TRBV11-2
TGTGCCAGCAGCTTAAACAGGGCAGAGACCCAGTACTTC
CASSLNRAETQYF
>TRBJ1-4|TRBD1|NA|TRBV11-2
TGTGCCAGCAGCTTGGACAGGGTAAAACTGTTTTTT
CASSLDRVKLFF
>TRBJ2-5|NA|few|TRBV10-3
TGTGCCACCGCCTACAGGGAAGCTTTTAAAGAGACCCAGTACTTC
CATAYREAFKETQYF
>TRBJ2-1|TRBD2|many|TRBV5-1
TGCGCCAGCAGCTTGAGGCTAGCGGGGGTTAGCTCCTACAATGAGCAGTTCTTC
CASSLRLAGVSSYNEQFF
>TRBJ2-7|NA|few|TRBV28
TGTGCCAGCAGTTGGGCCCCTACTTACTACGAGCAGTACTTC
CASSWAPTYYEQYF
>TRBJ2-7|NA|few|TRBV7-2
TGTGCCAGCAGTCCCGGGGGGACAGATTACGAGCAGTACTTC
CASSPGGTDYEQYF
>TRBJ2-1|TRBD2|few|TRBV3-1
TGTGCCAGCACCCCGGGACTAGGATGGAATGAGCAGTTCTTC
CASTPGLGWNEQFF
>TRBJ2-1|NA|few|TRBV7-7
TGTGCCAGCAGCTATCGACACAGCTCCTACAATGAGCAGTTCTTC
CASSYRHSSYNEQFF
>TRBJ2-4|TRBD2|NA|TRBV29-1
TGCAGCGTCCAAGGGACTAGCGGGAGTAGGGGCAAAAACATTCAGTACTTC
CSVQGTSGSRGKNIQYF
>TRBJ2-5|TRBD1|few|TRBV6-5
TGTGCCAGCAGTTACGAATACGGGACAGAAGAGACCCAGTACTTC
CASSYEYGTEETQYF
>TRBJ2-1|TRBD2|few|TRBV19
TGTGCCAGTAGTAGCGGGAGAGTGTTCAATGAGCAGTTCTTC
CASSSGRVFNEQFF
>TRBJ1-3|NA|few|TRBV20-1
TGCAGTGCTAGGAAACCCACTGGAAACACCATATATTTT
CSARKPTGNTIYF
>TRBJ2-2|NA|few|TRBV7-2
TGTGCCAGCAGCTTACGGCCTATACTTACCGGGGAGCTGTTTTTT
CASSLRPILTGELFF
>TRBJ2-3|NA|few|TRBV20-1
TGCAGTGCTAAAGTGACTGACACAGATACGCAGTATTTT
CSAKVTDTDTQYF
>TRBJ1-5|TRBD1|few|TRBV15
TGTGCCACCAGCAGAGGGGACAGGGAACAGCCCCAGCATTTT
CATSRGDREQPQHF
>TRBJ2-7|TRBD2|few|TRBV5-4
TGTGCCAGCAGCTTGGGAGGACTAGACTACGAGCAGTACTTC
CASSLGGLDYEQYF
>TRBJ1-1|NA|NA|TRBV29-1
TGCAGCGTTTCCGGGATAAGCATGAACACTGAAGCTTTCTTT
CSVSGISMNTEAFF
>TRBJ2-4|NA|NA|TRBV20-1
TGCAGTGCTAGAAACCGGGATTCGGGCAAAAACATTCAGTACTTC
CSARNRDSGKNIQYF
>TRBJ2-1|TRBD2|few|TRBV11-2
TGTGCCAGCAGACCTAGCGGGAGGAGCTCCTACAATGAGCAGTTCTTC
CASRPSGRSSYNEQFF
>TRBJ2-7|TRBD2|few|TRBV9
TGTGCCAGCAGCGTATTAGCGGGAGTAGGTTACGAGCAGTACTTC
CASSVLAGVGYEQYF
>TRBJ1-2|NA|NA|TRBV4-1
TGCGCCAGCAGCCAAGATTCGGGGCGCTTGTATGGCTACACCTTC
CASSQDSGRLYGYTF
>TRBJ2-2|NA|NA|TRBV10-3
TGTGCCATCAGCGGGATCCTCGCGAACACCGGGGAGCTGTTTTTT
CAISGILANTGELFF
>TRBJ1-1|TRBD1|NA|TRBV4-1
TGCGCCAGCAGCCAAATATGGCGAGGGGGCGCGAACCCTAACACTGAAGCTTTCTTT
CASSQIWRGGANPNTEAFF
>TRBJ2-3|NA|NA|TRBV24-1
TGTGCCACCAGTGTTGGGCCGACGGATACGCAGTATTTT
CATSVGPTDTQYF
>TRBJ2-7|TRBD2|few|TRBV20-1
TGCAGTGCTAGAGGTGTTAGCGGGACTATCATCTACGAGCAGTACTTC
CSARGVSGTIIYEQYF
>TRBJ1-2|NA|many|TRBV6-5
TGTGCCAGCCGAGGGCGTAACTATGGCTACACCTTC
CASRGRNYGYTF
>TRBJ2-1|NA|NA|TRBV5-5
TGTGCCAGCAGCTTGGGAGGGGACTCCTACAATGAGCAGTTCTTC
CASSLGGDSYNEQFF
>TRBJ2-7|NA|many|TRBV4-2
TGTGCCAGCAGCCAAGACCCTCGCGCTACCGAGCAGTACTTC
CASSQDPRATEQYF
>TRBJ2-3|TRBD2|NA|TRBV20-1
TGCAGTGCTAGAGATTCGATAGCGGGAAGGGTTACAGATACGCAGTATTTT
CSARDSIAGRVTDTQYF
>TRBJ2-1|TRBD2|few|TRBV7-9
TGTGCCAGCAGCTTAACGGGGACTAGCGGGAGGAGAAATGAGCAGTTCTTC
CASSLTGTSGRRNEQFF
>TRBJ2-1|TRBD2|NA|TRBV12-3/TRBV12-4
TGTGCCAGCAGTCTCAGCGGGAGGGAAGGAGAGCAGTTCTTC
CASSLSGREGEQFF
>TRBJ2-1|NA|NA|TRBV6-2/TRBV6-3
TGTGCCAGCAGTTACCTGGAGATGGGTGAGCAGTTCTTC
CASSYLEMGEQFF
>TRBJ2-3|NA|NA|TRBV5-6
TGTGCCAGCAGCTCCGGGCTCCTAAGCACAGATACGCAGTATTTT
CASSSGLLSTDTQYF
>TRBJ2-5|TRBD1|few|TRBV3-1
TGTGCCAGCAGCCAAGAGCCGGGACAGGGAGAAGAGACCCAGTACTTC
CASSQEPGQGEETQYF
>TRBJ2-1|NA|NA|TRBV10-3
TGTGCCATCAGTTCGAGTAGGCTAGCCCTAACCCTCTCCTACAATGAGCAGTTCTTC
CAISSSRLALTLSYNEQFF
>TRBJ1-2|NA|few|TRBV5-1
TGCGCCAGCAGCTTTACAGGAATACTCCACTATGGCTACACCTTC
CASSFTGILHYGYTF
>TRBJ2-7|TRBD1|few|TRBV4-2
TGTGCCAGCAGCCACACGACAGGGGACCGGTACGAGCAGTACTTC
CASSHTTGDRYEQYF
>TRBJ2-2|NA|once|TRBV18
TGTGCCAGCTCATCGGACTATCCGAACACCGGGGAGCTGTTTTTT
CASSSDYPNTGELFF
>TRBJ2-5|NA|many|TRBV2
TGTGCCAGCACCGTGGAGGTTAGCGAGACCCAGTACTTC
CASTVEVSETQYF
>TRBJ2-5|NA|few|TRBV5-6
TGTGCCAGCAGCTTCGCCCGCCAGACCCAGTACTTC
CASSFARQTQYF
>TRBJ2-3|NA|many|TRBV12-3/TRBV12-4
TGTGCCAGCAGCACCGGGACTCTTAGAGATACGCAGTATTTT
CASSTGTLRDTQYF
>TRBJ1-2|NA|few|TRBV5-1
TGCGCCAGCAGCCAAGACGAAGTACGGGGGCGATACGATGGCTACACCTTC
CASSQDEVRGRYDGYTF
>TRBJ2-7|NA|NA|TRBV5-1
TGCGCCAGCAGCCCCGGGAAAGGCTCCTACGAGCAGTACTTC
CASSPGKGSYEQYF
>TRBJ1-3|TRBD1|NA|TRBV12-3/TRBV12-4
TGTGCCAGTGGGGGCAGGGGGGCCCTCTCTGGAAACACCATATATTTT
CASGGRGALSGNTIYF
>TRBJ2-7|NA|few|TRBV5-1
TGCGCCAGCAGTCCTCCGGGACCAAGGCCCTACGAGCAGTACTTC
CASSPPGPRPYEQYF
>TRBJ2-7|NA|few|TRBV12-3/TRBV12-4
TGTGCCAGCAGTCCCATCTACTACGAGCAGTACTTC
CASSPIYYEQYF
>TRBJ2-1|NA|NA|TRBV6-1
TGTGCCAGCAGGGCAGGGGCTTACAATGAGCAGTTCTTC
CASRAGAYNEQFF
>TRBJ2-3|NA|NA|TRBV12-3/TRBV12-4
TGTGCCAGCAGTTTAAGGTTTAGGACAGATACGCAGTATTTT
CASSLRFRTDTQYF
>TRBJ1-5|NA|NA|TRBV20-1
TGCAGTGCTAGAGATAGGGCAGTCGGACAGCCCCAGCATTTT
CSARDRAVGQPQHF
>TRBJ2-7|TRBD1|NA|TRBV2
TGTGCCAGCAGGCTTACAGGGGACCCCTACGAGCAGTACTTC
CASRLTGDPYEQYF
>TRBJ2-3|TRBD2|NA|TRBV12-3/TRBV12-4
TGTGCCAGCAGTTTAGAGGCGACTAGCGGGTCCACAGATACGCAGTATTTT
CASSLEATSGSTDTQYF
>TRBJ2-1|NA|NA|TRBV24-1
TGTGCCACCAGTGATGGACTATCGAGTGAGCAGTTCTTC
CATSDGLSSEQFF
>TRBJ1-1|NA|few|TRBV7-9
TGTGCCAGCAGCTTAAGACAGGCGGACACTGAAGCTTTCTTT
CASSLRQADTEAFF
>TRBJ2-3|NA|few|TRBV12-3/TRBV12-4
TGTGCCAGCAGTTTAGCGATTGGTAGAACAGCCAAACTATACACAGATACGCAGTATTTT
CASSLAIGRTAKLYTDTQYF
>TRBJ2-1|TRBD2|NA|TRBV24-1
TGTGCCACCAGTGGGACGGTCGGGGGGGTTAGCGGGAGATACAATGAGCAGTTCTTC
CATSGTVGGVSGRYNEQFF
>TRBJ2-5|NA|few|TRBV28
TGTGCCAGCAGTACCAAAATTGTGGAGACCCAGTACTTC
CASSTKIVETQYF